This TCR beta chain emerged from a study of blood T cell repertoires in COVID-19. At the level of the study: From T cells, B-cell-depleted T cells, or PBMCs came the material, which was cDNA or gDNA.

Profiling relied on immunoSEQ multiplex PCR, and the TCRdb table lists in-frame clones only, not all of them. Of a few hundred thousand clones listed, approximately 80% were seen once; the top ten hold 6.5% to 8.5%. Residents of about two dozen US areas, aged roughly 18 to 89 years, made up the participants. Researchers sorted participants into cohorts using their self-reported clinical history. The sample taken for sequencing was PBMCs or T cells enriched from blood (not recorded which). The sequence was collected from a woman in her 40s with acute COVID-19.

DNA of the CDR3: TGTGCCAGCAGCCAAGTTTTGGCTAGCTCCTACAATGAGCAGTTCTTC. Its protein is CASSQVLASSYNEQFF. The rearrangement joins TRBV4-2 to TRBJ2-1; D ambiguous. CDR1 is LGHNA, CDR2 YNFKEQ, per germline. The CDR3 contains 16 residues. V was cut by 1 base and J by 0 bases, with 10 bases left in between.